These 26 T cell receptor beta chains originate from one sample sequenced in a study of T-cell memory formation after mild COVID-19 (dated by TCRdb to about 2021). Library method: 5' RACE. The instrument given in TCRdb is Illumina NovaSeq 6000. TCRdb reworked the public reads: Q25 trimming with fastp, MiXCR clone assembly, productive beta chains retained. Entries are consolidated by CDR3 protein sequence, retaining the most common genes and DNA. This sample comprises 75,000 to 95,000 distinct CDR3 sequences, about 16% of them detected only once. Around two fifths of the sample rests with the top ten. Sequencing was done on a sample of PBMCs or a T cell subset sorted from them (not recorded which). The receptor source for this set is a man aged 18 to 35 who had mild COVID-19 (a few samples of this study predate the infection). The sample titles of this study are shuffled in the database, so cell type and time point are left out; the donor was told from shared clones.

This clonotype was seen a handful of times. V usage is TRBV9 and J usage is TRBJ2-2; D is undetermined. Trimming left V 0 bases short and J 6 bases short, with 12 bases between. The CDR3 spans 15 residues. CDR1 is SGDLS and CDR2 is YYNGEE in the germline V gene. The chain's CDR3 is CASSVASSGAGELFF. The CDR3 DNA reads as TGTGCCAGCAGCGTAGCTTCGTCCGGCGCCGGGGAGCTGTTTTTT.

The CDR3 here is CASGPHNEQFF. The CDR3 bases are TGTGCCAGCGGGCCACACAATGAGCAGTTCTTC. This chain links TRBV19 with TRBJ2-1; no firm D call. Trimming stripped 9 bases from V and 5 bases from J, with 8 bases between. Germline values: CDR1 LNHDA, CDR2 SQIVND (reference sequence). CDR3 length: 11 amino acids.

The chain carries TRBV10-3 and TRBJ1-1; possible D gene TRBD1, 6 bases. V dropped 11 bases and J dropped 4 bases, with 17 bases sitting between them. CDR3 size: 13 residues. Germline lookup yields CDR1 ENHRY and CDR2 SYGVKD. The CDR3 DNA follows: TGTGCCCTTTGGGAGGGGGGCGCCACTGAAGCTTTCTTT. This sequence encodes CALWEGGATEAFF.

The chain carries TRBV12-3 or TRBV12-4 and TRBJ1-1, with D possibly TRBD1 on 5 matching bases. The CDR3 contains 18 residues. Trimming left V 6 bases short and J 2 bases short, with 25 bases between. CDR3 sequence: CASRGGVRGGYFNTEAFF. The CDR3 region has the DNA TGTGCCAGCAGGGGAGGGGTCCGTGGGGGATACTTTAACACTGAAGCTTTCTTT.

This chain connects TRBV7-9 to TRBJ2-3; D unclear. The CDR3 spans 14 residues. Germline CDR1 reads SEHNR; CDR2 reads FQNEAQ (reference sequence). V lost 5 bases to trimming and J lost 2 bases, with 11 bases between them. The CDR3 DNA reads TGTGCCAGCAGCCCAGGTGACCCCACAGATACGCAGTATTTT. Protein sequence: CASSPGDPTDTQYF.

This clonotype came up a few times. The chain couples TRBV2 to TRBJ1-5; tentative D call: TRBD1 (5 bases). Germline V gene sequence: CDR1 SNHLY, CDR2 FYNNEI. This CDR3 spans 14 amino acids. The V and J ends lost 8 bases and 3 bases respectively, with 14 bases between them. The CDR3 is CASRIDSSNQPQHF. The CDR3 nucleotides are TGTGCCAGCCGAATAGACAGTTCCAATCAGCCCCAGCATTTT.

This clonotype was seen repeatedly, ten times or more. The chain is built from TRBV10-3 and TRBJ2-3, with unresolved D. Germline CDR1 is ENHRY and CDR2 is SYGVKD. Between the trimmed V and J ends, which lost 6 bases and 1 base, there was a span of 5 bases. The CDR3 extends over 12 amino acids. CDR3 loop: CAIRPRTDTQYF. CDR3 in DNA: TGTGCCATCAGACCCCGCACAGATACGCAGTATTTT.

The CDR3 reads CASSLYRANEQFF. The CDR3 DNA reads TGTGCCAGCAGCTTGTATAGGGCTAATGAGCAGTTCTTC. This chain uses TRBV5-6 with TRBJ2-1; no reliable D call. Germline V lookup: CDR1 SGHDT, CDR2 YYEEEE. CDR3 length: 13 amino acids. The ends were cut back, 1 base at V and 7 bases at J, with 9 bases in the middle.

The chain couples TRBV11-2 to TRBJ2-3, with no clear D. Germline CDR1 is SGHAT and CDR2 is FQNNGV. CDR3 length equals 12 residues. V was pared by 4 bases and J by 4 bases, with 6 bases between. CDR3 sequence: CASSSASDTQYF. CDR3 coding DNA: TGTGCCAGCAGCTCAGCTTCAGATACGCAGTATTTT.

This clonotype has a handful of counts. The chain recombines TRBV18 with TRBJ2-5; D unclear. Trimming left V 3 bases short and J 5 bases short, with 10 bases between. The CDR3 consists of 13 residues. The germline V gene has CDR1 KGHSH and CDR2 LQKENI. The CDR3 bases are TGTGCCAGCTCACCTCCGGTGGGGGAGACCCAGTACTTC. Amino acid sequence: CASSPPVGETQYF.

This chain connects TRBV3-1 to TRBJ1-5; D possibly corresponds to TRBD1 (5 bases). The CDR3 extends over 14 amino acids. Germline V gene lookup returns CDR1 LGHDT and CDR2 YNNKEL (reference sequence). V lost 4 bases to trimming and J lost 7 bases, with 14 bases between them. Here the CDR3 reads CASSLGTAGQPQHF. In DNA, the CDR3 is TGTGCCAGCAGCCTTGGGACGGCCGGGCAGCCCCAGCATTTT.

This clonotype was counted a few times. The chain carries TRBV5-1 and TRBJ2-1; the D gene could be TRBD1 or TRBD2 (5 bases each). Germline V gene data show CDR1 as SGHRS and CDR2 as YFSETQ. The CDR3 extends over 15 amino acids. V was shortened by 3 bases and J by 2 bases, with 12 bases between the two germline ends. The CDR3 DNA follows: TGCGCCAGCAGCTCGGGGCAGGGTACCTACAATGAGCAGTTCTTC. This gives the protein CASSSGQGTYNEQFF.

This chain links TRBV10-3 with TRBJ2-1, with 9 bases aligning to TRBD1. The CDR3 covers 16 residues. Germline CDR1 ENHRY, CDR2 SYGVKD. V trimming: 4 bases; J trimming: 6 bases; junction bases outside the gene matches: 10. The CDR3 loop reads CAISGSGTGTINEQFF. The CDR3 DNA follows: TGTGCCATCAGTGGTTCGGGGACAGGGACAATCAATGAGCAGTTCTTC.

This chain joins TRBV29-1 and TRBJ1-2, with unresolved D. There are 14 residues in the CDR3. Germline V CDR1 and CDR2: SQVTM, ANQGSEA. V was clipped by 4 bases and J by 4 bases, with 16 bases between them. The CDR3 sequence: CSVVESGSRYGYTF. CDR3 in DNA: TGCAGCGTTGTCGAGAGCGGCTCCCGCTATGGCTACACCTTC.

The genes are TRBV27 and TRBJ2-3, with D perhaps matching TRBD1 (5 bases). From germline, CDR1 is MNHEY and CDR2 SMNVEV (reference sequence). CDR3 length equals 14 residues. The V end was cut by 3 bases, the J end by 5 bases, with 12 bases between. The CDR3 loop reads CASSLDIKGDTQYF. The CDR3 DNA follows: TGTGCCAGCAGTTTGGACATAAAAGGAGATACGCAGTATTTT.

This clonotype turned up a few times. As DNA, the CDR3 is TGTGCCAGCAGTCCCGATGCTACAGTCCAAGAGACCCAGTACTTC. This translates into CASSPDATVQETQYF. The chain joins TRBV27 to TRBJ2-5; D remains unclear. Germline V lookup: CDR1 MNHEY, CDR2 SMNVEV (reference sequence). The CDR3 is made up of 15 amino acids. Trimming removed 5 bases at V and 1 base at J, with 14 bases between.

CDR3 coding DNA: TGTGCCAGCAGTTACCCGAATAATCAGCCCCAGCATTTT. Its protein product is CASSYPNNQPQHF. V usage is TRBV6-2 or TRBV6-3 and J usage is TRBJ1-5; D call uncertain. The CDR3 totals 13 residues. Per germline, CDR1 MNHEY and CDR2 SVGEGT. The V gene lost 2 bases and the J gene lost 4 bases, with 6 bases spanning the gap.

Details on this clonotype: This may stem from a read error, because a much larger clone lies one nucleotide away. J is TRBJ2-1 and V is TRBV10-1; D is undetermined. The J call may be incorrect, as the DNA end agrees better with TRBJ2-7. Germline V gene sequence: CDR1 WNHNN, CDR2 SYGVQD (reference sequence). The CDR3 sequence is 13 residues long. CDR3 loop: CASSARVYNEQYF. Written as DNA, the CDR3 is TGCGCCAGCAGTGCCCGGGTCTACAATGAGCAGTACTTC.

This clonotype appeared a few times. V usage is TRBV6-1 and J usage is TRBJ1-2, with 11 bases lining up with TRBD1. Germline lookup yields CDR1 MNHNS and CDR2 SASEGT. The J segment lost 8 bases and the V segment lost 5 bases, leaving 10 bases of the junction unmatched. The CDR3 runs 15 residues. CDR3 in DNA: TGTGCCAGCAGTCTTACCAGGACAGGGGGCGACGGCTACACCTTC. Encoded protein: CASSLTRTGGDGYTF.

The chain has TRBV9 and TRBJ2-5; 8 bases are a match to TRBD2. CDR3 length equals 15 residues. CDR1 and CDR2 (germline): SGDLS, YYNGEE. Trimming removed 4 bases from V and 4 bases from J; junction bases left unmatched: 9. The CDR3 region has the DNA TGTGCCAGCAGCCAACGGGGGGGCGTTTTAGAGACCCAGTACTTC. It specifies CASSQRGGVLETQYF.

The V and J genes are TRBV28 and TRBJ2-1; 7 bases line up with TRBD2. Germline CDR1 reads MDHEN; CDR2 reads SYDVKM. V gave up 4 bases and J gave up 2 bases; unmatched junction bases: 5. The CDR3 is 15 residues long. For the CDR3, the DNA is TGTGCCAGCAGTTCTGGACTAGGGGCCTACAATGAGCAGTTCTTC. Translation gives CASSSGLGAYNEQFF.

This clonotype showed up just a few times. The chain joins TRBV5-5 to TRBJ2-5; 11 positions match TRBD2. Unmatched junction bases numbered 2, after V lost 4 bases and J lost 3 bases. In germline, CDR1 is SGHKS, CDR2 YYEKEE (reference sequence). The CDR3 length is 14 residues. CDR3 amino acids: CASSLTSGEETQYF. In DNA form, the CDR3 reads TGTGCCAGCAGCCTGACTAGCGGGGAAGAGACCCAGTACTTC.

V gene TRBV4-1 combines with J gene TRBJ2-7; 10 bases agree with TRBD1. The CDR3 runs to 16 residues. Germline CDR1 MGHRA, CDR2 YSYEKL. Unmatched junction bases numbered 8, after V lost 1 base and J lost 5 bases. CDR3 bases: TGCGCCAGCAGCCAAGTGCCTGGACAGGGGGTCAACGAGCAGTACGTC. This translates into CASSQVPGQGVNEQYV.

The chain links TRBV4-1 to TRBJ1-2; D ambiguous. Trimming cost V 1 base and J 2 bases, with 11 bases left between them. This CDR3 contains 15 residues. Germline loops: CDR1 MGHRA, CDR2 YSYEKL. CDR3 coding DNA: TGCGCCAGCAGCCAAGTAGTGGGTTTAAACTATGGCTACACCTTC. Encoded protein: CASSQVVGLNYGYTF.

This clonotype has only a few counts. The chain joins TRBV4-3 to TRBJ1-2, with D possibly matching TRBD1 (6 bases). In germline, CDR1 is LGHNA, CDR2 YSLEER. The length of the CDR3 is 14 residues. Between the trimmed V and J ends, which lost 3 bases and 8 bases, there was a span of 16 bases. The CDR3 region has the DNA TGCGCCAGCAGCCACCCGGGACAAAATGGAGGCTACACCTTC. Translation gives CASSHPGQNGGYTF.

This chain joins TRBV7-9 and TRBJ1-5; no clear D gene. In germline, CDR1 is SEHNR, CDR2 FQNEAQ (reference sequence). This CDR3 contains 16 residues. Trimming stripped 5 bases from V and 0 bases from J, with 14 bases between. The CDR3 DNA reads TGTGCCAGCAGCCCTACGGATGGTGATAGCAATCAGCCCCAGCATTTT. Protein: CASSPTDGDSNQPQHF. Filled out from reference TRBV7-9 and TRBJ1-5, the complete variable domain reads DTGVSQNPRHKITKRGQNVTFRCDPISEHNRLYWYRQTLGQGPEFLTYFQNEAQLEKSRLLSDRFSAERPKGSFSTLEIQRTEQGDSAMYLCASSPTDGDSNQPQHFGDGTRLSIL.